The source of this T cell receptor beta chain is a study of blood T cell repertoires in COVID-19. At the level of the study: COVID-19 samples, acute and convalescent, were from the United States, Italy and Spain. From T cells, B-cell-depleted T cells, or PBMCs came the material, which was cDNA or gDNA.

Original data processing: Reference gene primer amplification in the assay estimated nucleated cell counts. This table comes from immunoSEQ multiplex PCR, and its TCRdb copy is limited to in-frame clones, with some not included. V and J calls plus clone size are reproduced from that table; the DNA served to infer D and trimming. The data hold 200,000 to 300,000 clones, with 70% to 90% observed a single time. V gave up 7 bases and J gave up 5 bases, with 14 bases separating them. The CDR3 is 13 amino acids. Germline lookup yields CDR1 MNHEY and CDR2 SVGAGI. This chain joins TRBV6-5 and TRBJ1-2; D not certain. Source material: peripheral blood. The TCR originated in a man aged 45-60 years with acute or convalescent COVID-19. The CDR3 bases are TGTGCCAGCATCCTGACGGCGGATTATGGCTACACCTTC. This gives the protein CASILTADYGYTF.